This TCR beta chain derives from a study of blood T cell repertoires in COVID-19. The assay was immunoSEQ multiplex PCR, and TCRdb's table has in-frame clones only and misses some. The sample records approximately 450,000 clones, 80% to 90% being singletons. This CDR3 has 13 residues. The V and J ends lost 5 bases and 5 bases respectively, with 10 bases between them. CDR1 and CDR2 from the germline V gene are SGHAT and FQNNGV. The sample taken for sequencing was PBMCs or T cells enriched from blood (not recorded which). The chain employs TRBV11-2 and TRBJ2-1; a weak D match, TRBD1 (5 bases). The receptor was derived from a man aged 30 to 39 who had recovered from COVID-19. CDR3 amino acids: CASSEGQDNEQFF. Here the CDR3 DNA reads TGTGCCAGCAGCGAAGGACAAGACAATGAGCAGTTCTTC. Variable domain in full (rest from reference TRBV11-2 and TRBJ2-1): EAGVAQSPRYKIIEKRQSVAFWCNPISGHATLYWYQQILGQGPKLLIQFQNNGVVDDSQLPKDRFSAERLKGVDSTLKIQPAKLEDSAVYLCASSEGQDNEQFFGPGTRLTVL.